This TCR beta chain was sequenced in a study of CXCR3-negative and CXCR3-positive naive CD8 T cells. Points from the study as a whole: CXCR3-positive naive cells carried more hydrophobic TRB CDR3s than CXCR3-negative naive cells did.

Note on this clonotype: Antigen: not known.

Germline-derived CDR1 and CDR2 are DFQATT and SNEGSKA (reference sequence). This CDR3 is built from 13 residues. The libraries of TRB cDNA were prepared using 5' RACE with UMI labels. TCRdb reprocessed the 5' RACE reads and keeps a single row for each CDR3 protein, giving no DNA. The sample data list approximately 59,000 distinct CDR3 sequences. The sequence was collected from a human donor in good health. Some clones in this sample may be carry-over from other donors' samples. The chain combines TRBV20-1 with TRBJ2-7. The sample taken for sequencing was naive CXCR3+ CD8+ T cells from blood. Subset reported: CD45RO-CCR7+CD27+CD95- naive CD8+ T cells expressing CXCR3 (TNR3+). The CDR3 protein is CSARDLGDYEQYF.